These 28 T cell receptor beta chains originate from one sample sequenced in a study of T cell changes during pregnancy in multiple sclerosis. Repertoires were generated with immunoSEQ multiplex PCR, while TCRdb's copy carries only in-frame clones and drops some. Of 69,000 or so clones listed, under 95% are singletons. The sequencing used peripheral blood, collected in the third trimester of pregnancy. These receptors came from a female donor with multiple sclerosis, enrolled in a pregnancy study.

This chain uses TRBV4-1 with TRBJ1-3, with 8 bases matching TRBD1. The CDR3 totals 16 residues. Trimming took 4 bases from V and 0 from J; bases not matched to a gene: 5. CDR1 is MGHRA and CDR2 is YSYEKL in the germline V gene. The CDR3 DNA follows: TGCGCCAGCAGCCTCACAGGGGGGTCCTCTGGAAACACCATATATTTT. The encoded protein is CASSLTGGSSGNTIYF.

The rearrangement uses TRBV2 and TRBJ1-4; TRBD1 is a possible D gene (6 bases). The V end lost 4 bases, the J end lost 8 bases, and 14 bases lay between the germline ends. CDR3 length: 14 amino acids. Per the germline V gene, CDR1 is SNHLY and CDR2 is FYNNEI. The DNA for the CDR3 is TGTGCCAGCAGTGCTTACGCAGGGGAGGAAAAACTGTTTTTT. It yields the protein CASSAYAGEEKLFF. Based on the CDR3 plus reference TRBV2 and TRBJ1-4, the full variable domain is EPEVTQTPSHQVTQMGQEVILRCVPISNHLYFYWYRQILGQKVEFLVSFYNNEISEKSEIFDDQFSVERPDGSNFTLKIRSTKLEDSAMYFCASSAYAGEEKLFFGSGTQLSVL.

This sequence joins TRBV6-6 and TRBJ1-2; 9 bases are a match to TRBD1. J lost 5 bases, V lost 2 bases, and 9 bases had no gene match. Germline CDR1 and CDR2: MNHNY and SVGAGI (reference sequence). The CDR3 runs to 16 residues. This CDR3 reads CASSYEGTGRLYGYTF. The DNA of the CDR3 is TGTGCCAGCAGTTACGAAGGGACAGGGAGGTTGTATGGCTACACCTTC.

J is TRBJ2-5 and V is TRBV5-1; tentatively, D is TRBD1 (6 bases). This CDR3 is built from 16 residues. V was shortened by 0 bases and J by 9 bases, with 21 bases between the two germline ends. CDR1 SGHRS and CDR2 YFSETQ come from the germline V gene. As DNA, the CDR3 is TGCGCCAGCAGCTTGGCGCCAGGGGCCCCGGGTGGGGCCCAGTACTTC. Its translation: CASSLAPGAPGGAQYF.

This clone was detected only once. At one end, the junction sequence differs from germline, possibly due to a read error. The chain recombines TRBV5-4 with TRBJ2-7; 9 bases align to TRBD1. Germline V gene lookup returns CDR1 SGHNT and CDR2 YYREEE (reference sequence). The CDR3 is made up of 12 amino acids. The CDR3 here is CASSYRDRDIRF. In DNA, the CDR3 is TGTGCCAGCAGTTACCGGGACAGGGACATTCGCTTC.

The CDR3 loop reads CASSVQQGASTEAFF. The CDR3 coding sequence is TGCGCCAGCAGCGTACAACAGGGGGCGTCCACTGAAGCTTTCTTT. The rearrangement joins TRBV4-3 to TRBJ1-1, with 9 bases identical to TRBD1. Trimming at V came to 5 bases and at J to 4 bases, leaving 8 bases not matched to a gene. The germline CDR1 and CDR2 sequences are LGHNA and YSLEER. The CDR3 has 15 amino acids.

The rearrangement links TRBV5-4 to TRBJ1-1; tentatively, D is TRBD1 (5 bases). CDR3 length: 13 residues. The ends were cut back, 4 bases at V and 4 bases at J, with 11 bases in the middle. The germline gives CDR1 SGHNT, CDR2 YYREEE (reference sequence). CDR3 nucleotides: TGTGCCAGCAGCAGGACACCCGCCACTGAAGCTTTCTTT. Translating gives CASSRTPATEAFF.

The chain couples TRBV5-1 to TRBJ2-1, with a possible D match to TRBD1 (6 bases). The CDR3 has 15 residues. Per germline, CDR1 SGHRS and CDR2 YFSETQ. The V gene lost 3 bases and the J gene lost 5 bases, with 15 bases spanning the gap. CDR3 in amino acids: CASSYTGTPNNEQFF. In DNA form, the CDR3 reads TGCGCCAGCAGCTATACCGGGACACCCAACAATGAGCAGTTCTTC.

The genes are TRBV7-2 and TRBJ2-6; no clear D gene. Trimming removed 3 bases from V and 5 bases from J, with 11 bases in between. Germline V gives CDR1 SGHTA, CDR2 FQGNSA. This CDR3 spans 15 amino acids. The CDR3 sequence: CASSLSGVWANVLTF. In nucleotides, the CDR3 is TGTGCCAGCAGCTTGTCAGGCGTCTGGGCCAACGTCCTGACTTTC.

The chain couples TRBV30 to TRBJ1-3, with D possibly matching TRBD1 (6 bases). The CDR3 is made up of 13 amino acids. Per the germline V gene, CDR1 is GTSNPN and CDR2 is SVGIG (reference sequence). V lost 8 bases, J lost 0 bases, and 11 bases lay in between. In DNA, the CDR3 is TGTGCCCGGACAGTGGCCTCTGGAAACACCATATATTTT. Amino acid sequence: CARTVASGNTIYF.

The V and J genes are TRBV10-1 and TRBJ2-1; D might be TRBD1 (6 bases). Deletions cut 6 bases from V and 5 bases from J, with 20 bases between. The germline CDR1 and CDR2 sequences are WNHNN and SYGVQD (reference sequence). The CDR3 is 16 residues long. The CDR3 region is CASSPTVWGQDNEQFF. DNA of the CDR3: TGCGCCAGCAGCCCAACTGTGTGGGGGCAGGACAATGAGCAGTTCTTC.

This chain uses TRBV5-1 with TRBJ1-2; 8 bases fit TRBD1. The CDR3 has 14 residues. The trim removed 0 bases at V and 4 bases at J, leaving 2 bases unmatched. Germline CDR1 reads SGHRS; CDR2 reads YFSETQ. The chain's CDR3 is CASSLGDRSYGYTF. CDR3 coding DNA: TGCGCCAGCAGCTTGGGGGACAGGAGCTATGGCTACACCTTC.

This rearrangement joins TRBV19 to TRBJ1-1; weak D call: TRBD1 (6 bases). Germline CDR1 LNHDA, CDR2 SQIVND (reference sequence). The CDR3 sequence is 14 residues long. The ends were cut back, 7 bases at V and 7 bases at J, with 19 bases in the middle. The CDR3 DNA reads as TGTGCCAGTAATTCGGGCAGGGGAAGGAGTGAAGCTTTCTTT. This gives the protein CASNSGRGRSEAFF.

The rearrangement joins TRBV7-9 to TRBJ2-7; no clear D. V dropped 7 bases and J dropped 3 bases, with 13 bases sitting between them. CDR3 length: 13 amino acids. CDR1 and CDR2 (germline): SEHNR, FQNEAQ (reference sequence). The CDR3 reads CASTGERYYEQYF. CDR3 DNA: TGTGCCAGCACTGGCGAGAGGTACTACGAGCAGTACTTC. Full variable domain (rest looked up from reference TRBV7-9 and TRBJ2-7): DTGVSQNPRHKITKRGQNVTFRCDPISEHNRLYWYRQTLGQGPEFLTYFQNEAQLEKSRLLSDRFSAERPKGSFSTLEIQRTEQGDSAMYLCASTGERYYEQYFGPGTRLTVT.

This chain connects TRBV14 to TRBJ2-2, with D possibly being TRBD2 (5 bases). This CDR3 has 16 residues. V dropped 1 base and J dropped 5 bases, with 14 bases sitting between them. CDR1 is SGHDN and CDR2 is FVKESK in the germline V gene. The CDR3 protein is CASSQVGNGGTGELFF. In nucleotides, the CDR3 is TGTGCCAGCAGCCAAGTCGGCAATGGAGGAACCGGGGAGCTGTTTTTT.

The chain combines TRBV6-1 with TRBJ2-6, with 7 positions matching TRBD1. Germline CDR1 is MNHNS and CDR2 is SASEGT. The ends lost 6 bases at V and 2 bases at J; junction bases unmatched: 4. This CDR3 is built from 15 residues. Here the CDR3 DNA reads TGTGCCAGCAGCGCAACAGGGGCTGGGGCCAACGTCCTGACTTTC. This sequence encodes CASSATGAGANVLTF.

The genes are TRBV6-1 and TRBJ1-2; the D is unclear. Per germline, CDR1 MNHNS and CDR2 SASEGT. The CDR3 covers 13 residues. The V gene lost 2 bases and the J gene lost 4 bases, with 8 bases spanning the gap. For the CDR3, the DNA is TGTGCCAGCAGTGAACGGGATGGCTATGGCTACACCTTC. Translation gives CASSERDGYGYTF.

V gene TRBV23-1 combines with J gene TRBJ2-1, with 9 bases matching TRBD1. TRBV23-1 is identified as an open reading frame with a role that is uncertain. This CDR3 spans 16 amino acids. V lost 5 bases and J lost 8; bases outside the gene matches: 13. The CDR3 reads CASSEFVGTGMDEQFF. In nucleotides, the CDR3 is TGCGCCAGCAGTGAGTTTGTCGGGACAGGGATGGATGAGCAGTTCTTC.

The chain uses TRBV18 and TRBJ1-1; D remains unclear. The CDR3 has 14 residues. Trimming cost V 4 bases and J 4 bases, with 13 bases left between them. In germline, CDR1 is KGHSH, CDR2 LQKENI. The CDR3 here is CASSQTVAGTEAFF. CDR3 nucleotide sequence: TGTGCCAGCTCACAAACGGTCGCCGGCACTGAAGCTTTCTTT.

A few counts support this clone. CDR3 nucleotides: TGTGCCAGCAGCCAAATACCCCTGACAGCCGAGCAGTACTTC. The encoded protein is CASSQIPLTAEQYF. This sequence joins TRBV4-2 and TRBJ2-7; D perhaps matches TRBD1 (5 bases). V dropped 2 bases and J dropped 6 bases, with 14 bases sitting between them. Germline assignment: CDR1 LGHNA and CDR2 YNFKEQ. The CDR3 consists of 14 residues.

The sample holds one count of this clone. This chain uses TRBV6-5 with TRBJ2-1; TRBD2 is a possible D gene (6 bases). Germline V gene data show CDR1 as MNHEY and CDR2 as SVGAGI. The CDR3 is made up of 14 amino acids. The V gene lost 5 bases and the J gene lost 4 bases, with 12 bases spanning the gap. This chain's CDR3 is CASSPSDPYNEQFF. In nucleotides, the CDR3 is TGTGCCAGCAGTCCTAGCGATCCTTACAATGAGCAGTTCTTC.

This clone showed up just once. In DNA form, the CDR3 reads TGTGCCAGCAGCTTAGTGGGACAGATCACAGATACGCAGTATTTT. It codes for CASSLVGQITDTQYF. This rearrangement joins TRBV7-2 to TRBJ2-3, with TRBD1 matching over 7 bases. The CDR3 is 15 amino acids. Losses at the gene ends were 1 base for V and 2 bases for J; bases not matched to a gene: 3. Germline lookup yields CDR1 SGHTA and CDR2 FQGNSA.

The chain has TRBV10-3 and TRBJ2-3; TRBD1 is a possible D gene (5 bases). This CDR3 has 15 residues. CDR1 ENHRY and CDR2 SYGVKD come from the germline V gene. Trimming cost V 0 bases and J 6 bases, with 13 bases left between them. The CDR3 DNA reads as TGTGCCATCAGTGAGTCGACTGGGGCAGGGGATACGCAGTATTTT. This encodes CAISESTGAGDTQYF.

This chain joins TRBV5-1 and TRBJ2-7; 9 nucleotides line up with TRBD2. Unmatched junction bases numbered 12, after V lost 2 bases and J lost 6 bases. CDR3 length: 16 amino acids. The V gene's germline CDR1 is SGHRS and CDR2 YFSETQ. CDR3 amino acids: CASSLSSGGISREQYF. The CDR3 nucleotides are TGCGCCAGCAGCTTATCGAGCGGGGGGATCTCGCGCGAGCAGTACTTC.

CDR3: CAWRRGQSPLHF. The CDR3, as DNA: TGTGCCTGGAGAAGGGGGCAATCACCCCTCCACTTT. The chain links TRBV30 to TRBJ1-6, with 7 bases that match TRBD1. V dropped 3 bases and J dropped 10; count of bases not matched to a gene: 3. Germline V CDR1 and CDR2: GTSNPN, SVGIG (reference sequence). The CDR3 has 12 amino acids.

This rearrangement joins TRBV6-1 to TRBJ2-7; TRBD1 agrees at 9 bases. Trimming took 7 bases from V and 2 from J; bases not matched to a gene: 9. Per the germline V gene, CDR1 is MNHNS and CDR2 is SASEGT. The CDR3 loop spans 15 amino acids. This CDR3 is CASITGTGIPYEQYF. The CDR3 DNA reads as TGTGCCAGCATCACCGGGACAGGGATCCCCTACGAGCAGTACTTC.

This clone was recorded once. CDR3 residues: CASSPGGSSNQPQHF. CDR3 sequence (DNA): TGTGCCAGCTCACCAGGGGGGTCTAGCAATCAGCCCCAGCATTTT. The V gene is TRBV18, the J gene TRBJ1-5; TRBD1 is a possible D gene (5 bases). Trimming left V 2 bases short and J 0 bases short, with 8 bases between. Germline values: CDR1 KGHSH, CDR2 LQKENI. The CDR3 is 15 amino acids.

This sequence joins TRBV25-1 and TRBJ1-6; D gene ambiguous. Trimming pared 3 bases from V and 10 bases from J, leaving 16 bases between. Germline CDR1 reads MGHDK; CDR2 reads SYGVNS. This CDR3 comprises 15 residues. In DNA form, the CDR3 reads TGTGCCAGCAGTGAGGGAGCCCTTTCTTTCTCACCCCTCCACTTT. This codes for CASSEGALSFSPLHF.